The present T cell receptor beta chain was sequenced within a study of T-cell memory formation after mild COVID-19. Points from the study as a whole: Memory cells collected pre-infection included some clones that later responded, suggesting cross-reactive memory joined.

TCRdb ran MiXCR on the 5' RACE reads and lists one entry per CDR3 protein. The data show over 350,000 distinct CDR3 sequences, with roughly 15% seen just once and under 25% held by the top ten. The germline V and J ends were trimmed by 0 bases and 1 base, with 14 bases remaining between them. The CDR3 covers 17 residues. The germline V gene encodes CDR1 SGHVS and CDR2 FNYEAQ. On this clonotype: Antigen unknown.

The rearrangement links TRBV7-6 to TRBJ2-3; either TRBD1 or TRBD2 may fit D (6 bases each). Sequenced sample: PBMCs or a T cell subset sorted from them (not recorded which). This sequence was found in a young man who had mild COVID-19 (a few samples of this study predate the infection). Cell type and time point are not known. CDR3 DNA sequence: TGTGCCAGCAGCTTAGCCCTAACGGGGGCGGGCACAGATACGCAGTATTTT. Encoded protein: CASSLALTGAGTDTQYF.